The 29 T cell receptor beta chains reported below all come from one sample, sequenced in a study of T cells in Graves' hyperthyroidism and ophthalmopathy. TCR beta CDR3 regions were amplified from RNA. During a first-round RT-PCR of the TCR CDR3, the HTBI primer set was used. TCRdb re-analysed the multiplex PCR reads in MiXCR, keeping a single row per CDR3 protein. The sample includes 450,000 to 700,000 distinct CDR3 sequences, approximately 44% of them seen just once. Input material: peripheral blood or thyroid tissue (not recorded which). Receptors were obtained from an adult woman with Graves' disease, either hyperthyroidism or ophthalmopathy (not recorded which).

This sequence joins TRBV11-2 and TRBJ2-7; TRBD1 might be the D (6 bases). This CDR3 has 15 amino acids. Germline lookup yields CDR1 SGHAT and CDR2 FQNNGV. Trimming cost V 7 bases and J 0 bases, with 16 bases left between them. The CDR3: CASTPADRSSYEQYF. In DNA form, the CDR3 reads TGTGCCAGCACCCCCGCCGACAGGAGCTCCTACGAGCAGTACTTC.

The chain uses TRBV2 and TRBJ2-2, with unresolved D. The germline V gene encodes CDR1 SNHLY and CDR2 FYNNEI. The CDR3 spans 16 residues. With 3 bases removed from V and 0 bases from J, the gap between germline ends came to 11 bases. CDR3 sequence: CASSELGPTNTGELFF. CDR3 in DNA: TGTGCCAGCAGTGAGCTGGGTCCCACGAACACCGGGGAGCTGTTTTTT.

This clonotype was seen many times. The chain links TRBV13 to TRBJ2-5, with TRBD1 identical over 8 bases. Per the germline V gene, CDR1 is PRHDT and CDR2 is FYEKMQ (reference sequence). The V gene end was trimmed by 3 bases and the J gene end by 5 bases; junction bases not matched to a gene: 11. The CDR3 is 16 amino acids. The CDR3 spells CASSFSFTGGRETQYF. The DNA for the CDR3 is TGTGCCAGCAGCTTCAGTTTTACAGGGGGACGGGAGACCCAGTACTTC.

This clonotype has ten or more counts. The V gene is TRBV7-9, the J gene TRBJ2-7; 11 nucleotides agree with TRBD1. The CDR3 contains 15 residues. Unmatched junction bases numbered 8, after V lost 5 bases and J lost 5 bases. In germline, CDR1 is SEHNR, CDR2 FQNEAQ (reference sequence). The CDR3 is CASSTRDRGVDEQYF. DNA for the CDR3: TGTGCCAGCAGCACCAGGGACAGGGGGGTGGACGAGCAGTACTTC.

This clonotype was seen repeatedly, ten times or more. The rearrangement links TRBV10-3 to TRBJ1-4, with 9 bases identical to TRBD1. Germline V CDR1 and CDR2: ENHRY, SYGVKD. The J segment lost 7 bases and the V segment lost 6 bases, leaving 12 bases of the junction unmatched. The CDR3 totals 16 residues. CDR3 sequence (DNA): TGTGCCATCAGCCCAGCTCCGGGACAGGGTGGTGAAAAACTGTTTTTT. Amino acids: CAISPAPGQGGEKLFF.

V usage is TRBV7-3 and J usage is TRBJ1-5; 11 nucleotides match TRBD1. J was trimmed by 5 bases and V by 4 bases; bases with no gene match: 19. CDR3 size: 20 residues. CDR1 SGHTA and CDR2 FQGTGA come from the germline V gene. The CDR3 reads CASSSPCGDRGTDPDQPQHF. For the CDR3, the DNA is TGTGCCAGCAGCTCTCCGTGCGGGGACAGGGGGACCGATCCGGATCAGCCCCAGCATTTT.

This clonotype was seen repeatedly, ten times or more. J is TRBJ1-6 and V is TRBV5-1, with TRBD1 identical over 7 bases. Germline assignment: CDR1 SGHRS and CDR2 YFSETQ. The CDR3 has 15 residues. The V and J ends lost 0 bases and 10 bases, in that order; junction bases with no gene match: 7. CDR3 residues: CASSLVGQINSPLHF. In nucleotides, the CDR3 is TGCGCCAGCAGCTTGGTGGGACAGATCAACTCACCCCTCCACTTT.

The rearrangement joins TRBV11-3 to TRBJ1-6; tentative D call: TRBD1 (5 bases). Germline CDR1 and CDR2: SGHNT and YENEEA. The CDR3 runs 15 residues. V lost 0 bases and J 8 bases, leaving 11 bases between the germline ends. As DNA, the CDR3 is TGTGCCAGCAGCTTAGAGGCAGGGAGCTATTCACCCCTCCACTTT. Encoded protein: CASSLEAGSYSPLHF. The variable domain in full, completed from reference TRBV11-3 and TRBJ1-6, reads EAGVVQSPRYKIIEKKQPVAFWCNPISGHNTLYWYLQNLGQGPELLIRYENEEAVDDSQLPKDRFSAERLKGVDSTLKIQPAELGDSAVYLCASSLEAGSYSPLHFGNGTRLTVT.

This clonotype was seen only a few times. This chain connects TRBV3-1 to TRBJ2-2; the match to TRBD2 covers 8 bases. CDR1 and CDR2 (germline): LGHDT, YNNKEL (reference sequence). The CDR3 runs to 15 residues. Trimming at V came to 1 base and at J to 6 bases, leaving 4 bases not matched to a gene. The CDR3 is CASSQVLAAPGELFF. In nucleotides, the CDR3 is TGTGCCAGCAGCCAAGTACTAGCGGCCCCCGGGGAGCTGTTTTTT.

The chain couples TRBV28 to TRBJ1-1; D unclear. This CDR3 spans 13 amino acids. Germline CDR1 is MDHEN and CDR2 is SYDVKM. Trimming cost V 7 bases and J 1 base, with 10 bases left between them. The CDR3 region has the DNA TGTGCCAGCAACTTAGGGCAGAACACTGAAGCTTTCTTT. As protein: CASNLGQNTEAFF. Filled out from reference TRBV28 and TRBJ1-1, the complete variable domain reads DVKVTQSSRYLVKRTGEKVFLECVQDMDHENMFWYRQDPGLGLRLIYFSYDVKMKEKGDIPEGYSVSREKKERFSLILESASTNQTSMYLCASNLGQNTEAFFGQGTRLTVV.

This clonotype was counted many times. V is TRBV6-5 and J is TRBJ2-7; the D gene is possibly TRBD1 (5 bases). Germline CDR1 and CDR2: MNHEY and SVGAGI. Trimming stripped 0 bases from V and 4 bases from J, with 10 bases between. CDR3 length: 14 amino acids. Here the CDR3 DNA reads TGTGCCAGCAGTTACTCCTCGACAGAGTACGAGCAGTACTTC. It encodes CASSYSSTEYEQYF.

The chain combines TRBV7-2 with TRBJ2-5; D ambiguous. Germline V lookup: CDR1 SGHTA, CDR2 FQGNSA. V dropped 5 bases and J dropped 5 bases, with 12 bases sitting between them. The CDR3 extends over 13 amino acids. CDR3: CASSTRPGETQYF. In nucleotides, the CDR3 is TGTGCCAGCAGCACGCGACCCGGGGAGACCCAGTACTTC.

The chain employs TRBV7-9 and TRBJ2-7; D unclear. The germline gives CDR1 SEHNR, CDR2 FQNEAQ (reference sequence). The CDR3 has 14 amino acids. V was pared by 6 bases and J by 2 bases, with 14 bases between. The CDR3 nucleotides read TGTGCCAGCAGTTACGGGTCGGCTCCCTACGAGCAGTACTTC. Translating it yields CASSYGSAPYEQYF.

This clonotype was seen repeatedly, ten times or more. J is TRBJ2-7 and V is TRBV6-5; 9 nucleotides match TRBD2. Germline V gene lookup returns CDR1 MNHEY and CDR2 SVGAGI. Losses at the gene ends were 6 bases for V and 2 bases for J; bases not matched to a gene: 8. The CDR3 has 15 amino acids. CDR3: CASRGSGRRPYEQYF. The CDR3 DNA is TGTGCCAGCAGAGGGAGCGGGAGGAGGCCCTACGAGCAGTACTTC.

This clonotype was recorded at least ten times. V usage is TRBV4-1 and J usage is TRBJ1-5, with D unresolved. CDR1 MGHRA and CDR2 YSYEKL come from the germline V gene. The CDR3 extends over 14 amino acids. Trimming stripped 6 bases from V and 0 bases from J, with 9 bases between. The CDR3 protein is CASSYHHSNQPQHF. The CDR3 DNA is TGCGCCAGCAGTTATCACCATAGCAATCAGCCCCAGCATTTT.

The chain combines TRBV15 with TRBJ1-5; D gene uncertain. This CDR3 region has 14 residues. V was clipped by 3 bases and J by 3 bases, with 9 bases between them. The germline gives CDR1 LNHNV, CDR2 YYDKDF (reference sequence). CDR3: CATSSRATNQPQHF. The CDR3 DNA reads TGTGCCACCAGCAGTAGGGCCACCAATCAGCCCCAGCATTTT.

This clonotype was observed at least ten times. The chain is built from TRBV20-1 and TRBJ2-7, with TRBD2 matching 7 bases. The germline V gene has CDR1 DFQATT and CDR2 SNEGSKA (reference sequence). The CDR3 has 12 residues. Germline trimming cut 8 bases from V and 6 bases from J; bases unmatched to any gene: 10. The CDR3 loop reads CSLGGSRSEQYF. CDR3 nucleotides: TGCAGTTTGGGGGGGAGTAGAAGCGAGCAGTACTTC.

The chain couples TRBV7-2 to TRBJ2-7, with TRBD1 matching over 8 bases. The V gene end was trimmed by 5 bases and the J gene end by 1 base; junction bases not matched to a gene: 7. The CDR3 length is 15 residues. From germline, CDR1 is SGHTA and CDR2 FQGNSA. The CDR3 reads CASSPQGAPSYEQYF. DNA for the CDR3: TGTGCCAGCAGCCCGCAGGGGGCTCCTTCCTACGAGCAGTACTTC.

This clonotype was seen a few times. Since a much larger clone is just one base distant, this may be a read error. No conserved phenylalanine or tryptophan ends this CDR3, so it is likely a read error. The rearrangement uses TRBV5-1 and TRBJ1-1; possibly TRBD1 for D (6 bases). The ends were cut back, 4 bases at V and 1 base at J, with 17 bases in the middle. Germline loops: CDR1 SGHRS, CDR2 YFSETQ. The CDR3 sequence is 16 residues long. CDR3 residues: CASSRTGGGWNTEAFL. In DNA form, the CDR3 reads TGCGCCAGCAGCCGCACAGGAGGGGGTTGGAACACTGAAGCTTTCCTT.

The rearrangement uses TRBV7-3 and TRBJ1-1; a weak D match, TRBD1 (6 bases). The CDR3 has 15 amino acids. V was trimmed by 5 bases and J by 2 bases, leaving 15 bases between them. The germline V gene encodes CDR1 SGHTA and CDR2 FQGTGA. CDR3 in DNA: TGTGCCAGCAGCCCTACAGGGACGGGAAACACTGAAGCTTTCTTT. This sequence encodes CASSPTGTGNTEAFF.

The chain links TRBV7-2 to TRBJ2-3, with TRBD2 as a possible D gene (7 bases). This CDR3 region has 15 residues. The ends were cut back, 3 bases at V and 6 bases at J, with 16 bases in the middle. Germline loops: CDR1 SGHTA, CDR2 FQGNSA. This CDR3 reads CASSFRGALYDTQYF. CDR3 coding DNA: TGTGCCAGCAGCTTTCGGGGGGCGCTTTATGATACGCAGTATTTT. The entire variable domain, with the rest obtained from reference TRBV7-2 and TRBJ2-3, is as follows: GAGVSQSPSNKVTEKGKDVELRCDPISGHTALYWYRQSLGQGLEFLIYFQGNSAPDKSGLPSDRFSAERTGGSVSTLTIQRTQQEDSAVYLCASSFRGALYDTQYFGPGTRLTVL.

This clonotype was recorded only once. The rearrangement joins TRBV10-3 to TRBJ2-5; 8 bases agree with TRBD1. Looked up from germline, CDR1 is ENHRY and CDR2 is SYGVKD. J lost 4 bases, V lost 4 bases, and 5 bases had no gene match. The CDR3 has 14 residues. For the CDR3, the DNA is TGTGCCATCAGTGCTACCGGGACAGGAGAGACCCAGTACTTC. This translates into CAISATGTGETQYF.

V usage is TRBV6-5 and J usage is TRBJ1-2; D is possibly TRBD1 (6 bases). The CDR3 loop spans 14 amino acids. Trimming shortened V by 7 bases and J by 2 bases, and 14 bases separated the two germline ends. Germline CDR1 MNHEY, CDR2 SVGAGI. This CDR3 is CASTHGTTNYGYTF. The CDR3 DNA reads TGTGCCAGCACCCACGGGACAACCAACTATGGCTACACCTTC.

For this clonotype: With a much larger clone just one base away, this may be a read error. J is TRBJ2-7 and V is TRBV7-9; D gene ambiguous. The germline gives CDR1 SEHNR, CDR2 FQNEAQ (reference sequence). The CDR3 contains 13 residues. The CDR3 nucleotides read TGTGCCGGCAGCTACTCCAACTCCTACGAGCAGTACTTC. Its translation: CAGSYSNSYEQYF.

This CDR3 reads CASSWATDTQYF. For the CDR3, the DNA is TGTGCCAGCAGCTGGGCTACAGATACGCAGTATTTT. The V gene is TRBV5-4, the J gene TRBJ2-3; D is ambiguous. The ends were cut back, 3 bases at V and 3 bases at J, with 5 bases in the middle. This CDR3 region has 12 residues. Looked up from germline, CDR1 is SGHNT and CDR2 is YYREEE (reference sequence).

This clonotype was seen ten or more times. The V and J genes are TRBV7-9 and TRBJ1-6, with a weak D call TRBD1 (5 bases). CDR1 and CDR2 (germline): SEHNR, FQNEAQ (reference sequence). Trimming took 5 bases from V and 10 from J, leaving 15 bases between them. The CDR3 is made up of 14 amino acids. CDR3 residues: CASSPLGGKSPLHF. DNA of the CDR3: TGTGCCAGCAGCCCGCTGGGGGGGAAATCACCCCTCCACTTT.

Here the CDR3 DNA reads TGTGCCAGCAGCCCCGCGGGGGGAAGCCCCTACGAGCAGTACTTC. Residues: CASSPAGGSPYEQYF. The chain links TRBV7-9 to TRBJ2-7, with 8 bases identical to TRBD2. Unmatched junction bases numbered 8, after V lost 5 bases and J lost 2 bases. CDR3 length equals 15 residues. Germline values: CDR1 SEHNR, CDR2 FQNEAQ (reference sequence). The whole variable domain, remainder taken from reference TRBV7-9 and TRBJ2-7, is DTGVSQNPRHKITKRGQNVTFRCDPISEHNRLYWYRQTLGQGPEFLTYFQNEAQLEKSRLLSDRFSAERPKGSFSTLEIQRTEQGDSAMYLCASSPAGGSPYEQYFGPGTRLTVT.

This clonotype was seen ten or more times. The V and J genes are TRBV29-1 and TRBJ2-7; 9 bases align to TRBD2. Germline CDR1 reads SQVTM; CDR2 reads ANQGSEA. The CDR3 extends over 12 amino acids. The junction had 3 bases not matched to a gene; V was cut back by 4 bases and J by 5 bases. The CDR3 coding sequence is TGCAGCGTTGTCCTAGCGGGAAACGAGCAGTACTTC. It is translated as CSVVLAGNEQYF.

The chain recombines TRBV12-3 or TRBV12-4 with TRBJ1-4; tentative D call: TRBD1 (5 bases). V lost 6 bases, J lost 7 bases, and 12 bases lay in between. This CDR3 comprises 13 residues. This CDR3 is CASRRGVSEKLFF. Written as DNA, the CDR3 is TGTGCCAGCAGGCGGGGGGTATCTGAAAAACTGTTTTTT.